This T cell receptor (beta chain) originates from a study of cytomegalovirus exposure and HLA in healthy donors. Study conclusions and caveats: In an earlier analysis, most TCR beta V segments were productive about 87% or about 30% of the time. Researchers reported in a later analysis that a missense DCLRE1C variant was tied to TCR beta V- and J-gene trimming. Despite most TCR sequences being rare, some public TCRs occurred in many donors.

Germline V lookup: CDR1 SGHTA, CDR2 FQGNSA. V lost 5 bases and J lost 6; bases outside the gene matches: 7. This CDR3 spans 15 amino acids. Donors sampled were nominally healthy, though unrecorded immune exposures were likely. Comments on this clone: The antigen remains undetermined.

PCR involved 60 Vbeta and 13 Jbeta primers. Method: immunoSEQ multiplex PCR; TCRdb's copy keeps in-frame clones and lacks some. Of under 200,000 clones in the sample, approximately 80% are singletons; the top ten hold roughly 2%. The sequence came from a woman aged 18-29 years in good health and CMV-seronegative. Sequenced input: PBMCs. The chain carries TRBV7-2 and TRBJ2-2, with 9 positions matching TRBD1. CDR3 loop: CASSQTGGASGELFF. CDR3 DNA: TGTGCCAGCAGCCAAACAGGGGGCGCCTCCGGGGAGCTGTTTTTT.